These 10 T cell receptor beta chains came from one sample sequenced in a study of blood T cell repertoires in COVID-19. Method: immunoSEQ multiplex PCR; TCRdb's copy keeps in-frame clones and lacks some. The profile covers 90,000 or so clones, with under 90% appearing a single time and 4.5% to 6.5% taken by the ten largest. The material sequenced was peripheral blood. The receptors shown here come from a man between 60 and 70 years old with COVID-19, enrolled during active disease.

V and J are TRBV4-1 and TRBJ1-3, with a tentative D call TRBD1 (5 bases). The CDR3 is 15 residues long. V was trimmed by 0 bases and J by 8 bases, leaving 14 bases between them. The germline CDR1 and CDR2 sequences are MGHRA and YSYEKL. The CDR3 here is CASSQDNRLEDTIYF. The CDR3 bases are TGCGCCAGCAGCCAAGATAACAGGCTCGAGGACACCATATATTTT.

CDR3 in DNA: TGCGCCAGCAGCCAACGTGAGGGGGCGACCGGCTACACCTTC. It translates to CASSQREGATGYTF. The V call is TRBV4-1, the J call TRBJ1-2, with TRBD1 matching over 7 bases. Losses at the gene ends were 2 bases for V and 8 bases for J; bases not matched to a gene: 8. Germline assignment: CDR1 MGHRA and CDR2 YSYEKL. The CDR3 sequence is 14 residues long.

This rearrangement joins TRBV28 to TRBJ1-1; D is possibly TRBD1 (6 bases). The CDR3 is 14 amino acids. V lost 8 bases and J lost 1, with 14 bases in between. CDR1 and CDR2 from the germline V gene are MDHEN and SYDVKM. CDR3 in amino acids: CASPSRGGNTEAFF. DNA of the CDR3: TGTGCCAGCCCTTCAAGGGGGGGGAACACTGAAGCTTTCTTT. The full variable domain, completed using reference TRBV28 and TRBJ1-1, is DVKVTQSSRYLVKRTGEKVFLECVQDMDHENMFWYRQDPGLGLRLIYFSYDVKMKEKGDIPEGYSVSREKKERFSLILESASTNQTSMYLCASPSRGGNTEAFFGQGTRLTVV.

The chain couples TRBV18 to TRBJ2-3; unclear D gene. Per germline, CDR1 KGHSH and CDR2 LQKENI. The V and J ends lost 2 bases and 7 bases respectively, with 4 bases between them. This CDR3 contains 11 residues. In DNA form, the CDR3 reads TGTGCCAGCTCACCATCAAATACGCAGTATTTT. It translates to CASSPSNTQYF.

J is TRBJ2-5 and V is TRBV5-1; 8 nucleotides match TRBD2. CDR3 length: 14 amino acids. V lost 4 bases and J lost 1; bases outside the gene matches: 3. Looked up from germline, CDR1 is SGHRS and CDR2 is YFSETQ. The CDR3 sequence is CASSRGTSQETQYF. The CDR3 nucleotides read TGCGCCAGCAGCAGGGGGACTAGCCAAGAGACCCAGTACTTC.

The genes are TRBV5-1 and TRBJ1-1; D unresolved. V was clipped by 0 bases and J by 0 bases, with 6 bases between them. Germline-derived CDR1 and CDR2 are SGHRS and YFSETQ. This CDR3 is built from 14 residues. The CDR3 spells CASSLDSMNTEAFF. Here the CDR3 DNA reads TGCGCCAGCAGCTTGGACAGCATGAACACTGAAGCTTTCTTT.

The chain couples TRBV6-5 to TRBJ2-7; 10 bases map to TRBD1. The CDR3 loop spans 16 amino acids. V lost 4 bases, J lost 2 bases, and 8 bases stayed unmatched. Germline CDR1 reads MNHEY; CDR2 reads SVGAGI. As DNA, the CDR3 is TGTGCCAGCAGTTCCCCGGGACAGGGGAATCCCTACGAGCAGTACTTC. Its translation: CASSSPGQGNPYEQYF.

This rearrangement joins TRBV29-1 to TRBJ2-7; D is possibly TRBD2 (6 bases). The ends were cut back, 6 bases at V and 7 bases at J, with 16 bases in the middle. The CDR3 is 12 amino acids. The germline V gene encodes CDR1 SQVTM and CDR2 ANQGSEA. The CDR3 region has the DNA TGCAGCGTCGACTCGGAAGGAGGGGAGCAGTACTTC. As protein: CSVDSEGGEQYF.

This clone was seen once. The V and J genes are TRBV18 and TRBJ1-1; D remains unclear. The germline V gene encodes CDR1 KGHSH and CDR2 LQKENI. CDR3 length: 14 amino acids. V was shortened by 3 bases and J by 0 bases, with 8 bases between the two germline ends. The chain's CDR3 is CASSPSTVNTEAFF. CDR3 in DNA: TGTGCCAGCTCACCTTCCACAGTGAACACTGAAGCTTTCTTT.

This rearrangement joins TRBV14 to TRBJ1-6; perhaps TRBD1 as D (5 bases). The CDR3 extends over 13 amino acids. Per germline, CDR1 SGHDN and CDR2 FVKESK. V lost 4 bases and J 6 bases, leaving 7 bases between the germline ends. The CDR3 DNA reads as TGTGCCAGCAGCCCCAGGGTTAATTCACCCCTCCACTTT. Amino acids: CASSPRVNSPLHF.